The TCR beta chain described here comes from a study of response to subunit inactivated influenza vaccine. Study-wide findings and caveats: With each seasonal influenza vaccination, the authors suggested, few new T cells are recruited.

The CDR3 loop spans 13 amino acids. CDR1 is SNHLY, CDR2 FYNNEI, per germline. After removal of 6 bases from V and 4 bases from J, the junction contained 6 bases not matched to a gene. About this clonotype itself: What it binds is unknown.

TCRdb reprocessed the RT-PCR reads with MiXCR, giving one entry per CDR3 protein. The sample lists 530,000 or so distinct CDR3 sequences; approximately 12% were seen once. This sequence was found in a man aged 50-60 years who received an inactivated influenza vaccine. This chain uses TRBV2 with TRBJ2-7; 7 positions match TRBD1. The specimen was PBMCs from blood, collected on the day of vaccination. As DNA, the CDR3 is TGTGCCAGCAGACCCGGGACAGAATACGAGCAGTACTTC. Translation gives CASRPGTEYEQYF.